Shown below are 9 T cell receptor beta chains from a single sample sequenced in a study of T cell responses to AZD1222 COVID-19 vaccine. Measured with immunoSEQ multiplex PCR; TCRdb has only the in-frame clones, and not every one. Among 150,000 to 200,000 clones listed, approximately 90% were seen once. The material was peripheral blood, obtained 28 days after the second AZD1222 dose. Receptors were obtained from an adult who received the AZD1222 COVID-19 vaccine.

V is TRBV30 and J is TRBJ1-1, with D uncertain. Germline V gives CDR1 GTSNPN, CDR2 SVGIG (reference sequence). This CDR3 region has 12 residues. The V gene lost 5 bases and the J gene lost 0 bases, with 7 bases spanning the gap. The CDR3 DNA is TGTGCCTGGGCTACTGTGAACACTGAAGCTTTCTTT. Residues: CAWATVNTEAFF.

The rearrangement links TRBV6-2 or TRBV6-3 to TRBJ2-3, with D possibly matching TRBD1 (6 bases). Trimming shortened V by 2 bases and J by 6 bases, and 15 bases separated the two germline ends. This CDR3 contains 15 residues. Germline V CDR1 and CDR2: MNHEY, SVGEGT. The CDR3 reads CASSYPKRGSDTQYF. The CDR3 coding sequence is TGTGCCAGCAGTTACCCGAAGAGGGGGTCGGATACGCAGTATTTT.

J is TRBJ2-3 and V is TRBV6-5; TRBD2 agrees at 10 bases. V lost 6 bases to trimming and J lost 4 bases; unmatched junction nucleotides: 4. The CDR3 consists of 14 residues. The germline V gene encodes CDR1 MNHEY and CDR2 SVGAGI. The CDR3 DNA follows: TGTGCCAGCAGGGAGCGGGGGGGAGCAGATACGCAGTATTTT. This codes for CASRERGGADTQYF.

The chain uses TRBV6-5 and TRBJ1-5; maybe TRBD1 (5 bases). The CDR3 spans 15 residues. The germline V gene encodes CDR1 MNHEY and CDR2 SVGAGI. V dropped 8 bases and J dropped 9 bases, with 23 bases sitting between them. CDR3 bases: TGTGCCAGCGGATCCGGGACTGATGGGGTTGGGCCCCAGCATTTT. Protein sequence: CASGSGTDGVGPQHF.

This CDR3 is CASSIGPVSNQPQHF. CDR3 DNA: TGTGCCAGTAGTATAGGTCCAGTTAGCAATCAGCCCCAGCATTTT. The chain carries TRBV19 and TRBJ1-5, with no clear D. The CDR3 has 15 amino acids. Germline V lookup: CDR1 LNHDA, CDR2 SQIVND (reference sequence). Trimming took 1 base from V and 0 from J, leaving 7 bases between them. Using reference TRBV19 and TRBJ1-5 for the parts outside the CDR3, the full variable domain is DGGITQSPKYLFRKEGQNVTLSCEQNLNHDAMYWYRQDPGQGLRLIYYSQIVNDFQKGDIAEGYSVSREKKESFPLTVTSAQKNPTAFYLCASSIGPVSNQPQHFGDGTRLSIL.

The rearrangement uses TRBV7-9 and TRBJ2-7; 10 positions match TRBD1. The CDR3 length is 15 residues. The germline V gene encodes CDR1 SEHNR and CDR2 FQNEAQ (reference sequence). The J segment lost 4 bases and the V segment lost 6 bases, leaving 9 bases of the junction unmatched. The CDR3 DNA follows: TGTGCCAGCAGAGCAACGGGACAGGGGTTTTACGAGCAGTACTTC. This gives the protein CASRATGQGFYEQYF.

The CDR3 reads CASSLVGDRVNEQFF. The CDR3 coding sequence is TGTGCCAGCAGCTTAGTTGGGGACAGGGTCAATGAGCAGTTCTTC. The V call is TRBV7-6, the J call TRBJ2-1, with 9 bases that match TRBD1. Unmatched junction bases numbered 4, after V lost 1 base and J lost 6 bases. This CDR3 has 15 amino acids. CDR1 is SGHVS and CDR2 is FNYEAQ in the germline V gene.

This chain uses TRBV3-1 (or the pseudogene TRBV3-2) with TRBJ1-3, with D uncertain. With 0 bases removed from V and 0 bases from J, the gap between germline ends came to 15 bases. Looked up from germline, CDR1 is LGHDT and CDR2 is YNNKEL (reference sequence). CDR3 length: 18 residues. Here the CDR3 reads CASSQDVGVFLSGNTIYF. CDR3 bases: TGTGCCAGCAGCCAAGATGTCGGAGTCTTCCTCTCTGGAAACACCATATATTTT.

The chain links TRBV4-2 to TRBJ2-5, with D possibly matching TRBD2 (6 bases). This CDR3 comprises 15 residues. Germline V gene sequence: CDR1 LGHNA, CDR2 YNFKEQ. Trimming took 3 bases from V and 1 from J, leaving 12 bases between them. CDR3 sequence (DNA): TGTGCCAGCAGCCACGGGACTCGCGCCCAAGAGACCCAGTACTTC. Encoded protein: CASSHGTRAQETQYF.